The clone carrying this T cell receptor beta chain was seen at least ten times. This sample is part of a study of T cells of healthy individuals. MiXCR, applied by TCRdb to the 5' RACE reads, yields one record per CDR3 protein. The sample holds about 82,000 distinct CDR3 sequences, approximately 4.8% seen once. There are 15 residues in the CDR3. The germline V gene has CDR1 MNHEY and CDR2 SMNVEV (reference sequence). After removal of 5 bases from V and 6 bases from J, the junction contained 4 bases not matched to a gene. The TCR originated in a female donor in good health. V usage is TRBV27 and J usage is TRBJ2-1; 13 bases match TRBD2. The CDR3 DNA reads as TGTGCCAGCAGTCCTACTAGCGGGAGGGCCAATGAGCAGTTCTTC. Amino acid sequence: CASSPTSGRANEQFF.